This TCR beta chain comes out of a study of blood T cell repertoires in COVID-19. About the study: Specimens from acute and convalescent COVID-19 originated in the United States, Italy and Spain. T cells, B-cell-depleted T cells, or PBMCs provided the cDNA or gDNA that served as material.

The CDR3 is 17 residues long. After removal of 4 bases from V and 6 bases from J, the junction contained 14 bases not matched to a gene. Per the germline V gene, CDR1 is LGHDT and CDR2 is YNNKEL (reference sequence). In the source study's methods: Quantification of nucleated cells was approximated via reference gene primer amplification. Some clones are missing from TCRdb's copy, which holds only in-frame ones; the method was immunoSEQ multiplex PCR. V and J calls and clone size follow that table, whereas D and trimming were derived from the DNA. The profile shows some 130,000 clones, around 73% of them singletons.

The chain recombines TRBV3-1 (or the pseudogene TRBV3-2) with TRBJ2-2; 7 nucleotides align to TRBD1. Sequenced: peripheral blood. This receptor was taken from a man aged 55 to 69 who had recovered from COVID-19. CDR3 in DNA: TGTGCCAGCAGCCCCTTAGCAACAGGGGCGCGGTCCGGGGAGCTGTTTTTT. It translates to CASSPLATGARSGELFF.